These T cell receptor beta chains were read from a single sample in a study of T-cell reconstitution after alpha-beta-depleted transplantation in children. MiXCR, applied by TCRdb to the PCR reads, yields one record per CDR3 protein. The sample has about 900,000 distinct CDR3 sequences; about 29% are singletons. Specimen: PBMCs, mostly from graft donor cells, collected 360 days after TCRalphabeta/CD19-depleted stem cell transplant. The receptor source for this set is a boy in the first two years of life who had a stem cell transplant for SCID, so the T cells may come from the graft donor. Both conserved end residues are part of each CDR3. The D gene is left open where the match is weak. Size values are once, few and many counts, or a class for expanded clones, and some rows have none.

cdr3_aa: CASTNTALSSYEQYF; cdr3_nt: TGTGCCAGCACCAACACAGCGTTGAGCTCCTACGAGCAGTACTTC; j_call: TRBJ2-7; cdr3_length: 15; d_call: NA; clone_size: NA; v_call: TRBV5-8
cdr3_aa: CASSLGPPRYNEQFF; cdr3_nt: TGTGCCAGCAGCTTGGGGCCGCCCCGTTACAATGAGCAGTTCTTC; j_call: TRBJ2-1; cdr3_length: 15; d_call: NA; clone_size: few; v_call: TRBV5-5
cdr3_aa: CASSLRGESYEQYF; cdr3_nt: TGCGCCAGCAGCTTGCGGGGGGAGTCCTACGAGCAGTACTTC; j_call: TRBJ2-7; cdr3_length: 14; d_call: TRBD2; clone_size: few; v_call: TRBV5-1
cdr3_aa: CSATREHYRTGELFF; cdr3_nt: TGCAGTGCTACCAGAGAGCACTACAGGACCGGGGAGCTGTTTTTT; j_call: TRBJ2-2; cdr3_length: 15; d_call: NA; clone_size: few; v_call: TRBV20-1
cdr3_aa: CAIRLGQANTEAFF; cdr3_nt: TGTGCCATCAGGTTGGGACAGGCGAACACTGAAGCTTTCTTT; j_call: TRBJ1-1; cdr3_length: 14; d_call: TRBD1; clone_size: many; v_call: TRBV10-3
cdr3_aa: CASSATGQGANEQFF; cdr3_nt: TGCGCCAGCAGCGCAACGGGACAGGGGGCCAATGAGCAGTTCTTC; j_call: TRBJ2-1; cdr3_length: 15; d_call: TRBD1; clone_size: NA; v_call: TRBV5-1
cdr3_aa: CASSKTRADTEAFF; cdr3_nt: TGTGCCAGCAGTAAGACGAGGGCGGACACTGAAGCTTTCTTT; j_call: TRBJ1-1; cdr3_length: 14; d_call: NA; clone_size: few; v_call: TRBV2
cdr3_aa: CACSQDGVAGGYNEQFF; cdr3_nt: TGTGCCTGCTCCCAAGATGGGGTAGCGGGGGGTTACAATGAGCAGTTCTTC; j_call: TRBJ2-1; cdr3_length: 17; d_call: TRBD2; clone_size: NA; v_call: TRBV3-1
cdr3_aa: CSAMRTEAYEQYF; cdr3_nt: TGCAGTGCTATGAGGACGGAGGCCTACGAGCAGTACTTC; j_call: TRBJ2-7; cdr3_length: 13; d_call: NA; clone_size: NA; v_call: TRBV20-1
cdr3_aa: CASFRDTPYEQYF; cdr3_nt: TGTGCCAGTTTCCGGGACACTCCCTACGAGCAGTACTTC; j_call: TRBJ2-7; cdr3_length: 13; d_call: NA; clone_size: NA; v_call: TRBV2
cdr3_aa: CATSREGLAKNIQYF; cdr3_nt: TGTGCCACCAGCAGAGAGGGTCTAGCCAAAAACATTCAGTACTTC; j_call: TRBJ2-4; cdr3_length: 15; d_call: NA; clone_size: NA; v_call: TRBV15
cdr3_aa: CAIRESETPYNEQFF; cdr3_nt: TGTGCCATCAGAGAGTCGGAAACCCCTTACAATGAGCAGTTCTTC; j_call: TRBJ2-1; cdr3_length: 15; d_call: NA; clone_size: NA; v_call: TRBV10-3
cdr3_aa: CSARSHTQYF; cdr3_nt: TGCAGTGCTAGGTCCCATACGCAGTATTTT; j_call: TRBJ2-3; cdr3_length: 10; d_call: NA; clone_size: NA; v_call: TRBV20-1
cdr3_aa: CASRRTSNSNQPQHF; cdr3_nt: TGTGCCAGCAGAAGGACGTCTAATAGCAATCAGCCCCAGCATTTT; j_call: TRBJ1-5; cdr3_length: 15; d_call: NA; clone_size: NA; v_call: TRBV12-3/TRBV12-4
cdr3_aa: CASSLDRQGPPSLSYEQYF; cdr3_nt: TGTGCCAGCAGTCTAGACCGACAGGGGCCACCGTCCCTCTCCTACGAGCAGTACTTC; j_call: TRBJ2-7; cdr3_length: 19; d_call: TRBD1; clone_size: many; v_call: TRBV2
cdr3_aa: CAISGKGSYNEQFF; cdr3_nt: TGTGCCATCAGTGGGAAAGGCTCCTACAATGAGCAGTTCTTC; j_call: TRBJ2-1; cdr3_length: 14; d_call: NA; clone_size: few; v_call: TRBV10-3
cdr3_aa: CSASRDTEFNEQFF; cdr3_nt: TGCAGTGCAAGCCGGGACACGGAGTTCAATGAGCAGTTCTTC; j_call: TRBJ2-1; cdr3_length: 14; d_call: NA; clone_size: few; v_call: TRBV20-1
cdr3_aa: CASSDGLYEQYF; cdr3_nt: TGCGCCAGCAGTGACGGCCTCTACGAGCAGTACTTC; j_call: TRBJ2-7; cdr3_length: 12; d_call: NA; clone_size: NA; v_call: TRBV10-1
cdr3_aa: CSAPGSWDTQYF; cdr3_nt: TGCAGTGCGCCAGGGTCTTGGGATACGCAGTATTTT; j_call: TRBJ2-3; cdr3_length: 12; d_call: NA; clone_size: few; v_call: TRBV20-1
cdr3_aa: CASSTRYAGGTQYF; cdr3_nt: TGTGCCAGCAGCACCAGATACGCCGGGGGGACCCAGTACTTC; j_call: TRBJ2-5; cdr3_length: 14; d_call: NA; clone_size: NA; v_call: TRBV9
cdr3_aa: CASNAHFGQGENTEAFF; cdr3_nt: TGTGCCAGCAATGCTCATTTCGGACAGGGAGAGAACACTGAAGCTTTCTTT; j_call: TRBJ1-1; cdr3_length: 17; d_call: TRBD1; clone_size: few; v_call: TRBV6-1
cdr3_aa: CASSALAGGPYEQYF; cdr3_nt: TGTGCCAGCAGTGCCCTAGCGGGGGGGCCCTACGAGCAGTACTTC; j_call: TRBJ2-7; cdr3_length: 15; d_call: TRBD2; clone_size: few; v_call: TRBV2
cdr3_aa: CASSPGLAGGADKNIQYF; cdr3_nt: TGCGCCAGCAGCCCCGGACTAGCGGGGGGGGCGGACAAAAACATTCAGTACTTC; j_call: TRBJ2-4; cdr3_length: 18; d_call: TRBD2; clone_size: few; v_call: TRBV4-1
cdr3_aa: CASSSRSNSYEQYF; cdr3_nt: TGTGCCAGCAGCTCCCGGTCCAATTCCTACGAGCAGTACTTC; j_call: TRBJ2-7; cdr3_length: 14; d_call: NA; clone_size: many; v_call: TRBV6-1
cdr3_aa: CASSLGALGRFYGYTF; cdr3_nt: TGTGCCAGCAGCTTAGGAGCCCTGGGCAGATTTTATGGCTACACCTTC; j_call: TRBJ1-2; cdr3_length: 16; d_call: NA; clone_size: NA; v_call: TRBV7-9
cdr3_aa: CASSVGYLVGGTDTQYF; cdr3_nt: TGTGCCAGCAGCGTAGGGTACCTCGTCGGGGGCACAGATACGCAGTATTTT; j_call: TRBJ2-3; cdr3_length: 17; d_call: NA; clone_size: NA; v_call: TRBV9
cdr3_aa: CASSQDLSGVEAFF; cdr3_nt: TGCGCCAGCAGCCAAGATTTGTCAGGGGTTGAAGCTTTCTTT; j_call: TRBJ1-1; cdr3_length: 14; d_call: NA; clone_size: once; v_call: TRBV4-3
cdr3_aa: CASSARGPYYEQYF; cdr3_nt: TGTGCCAGCAGTGCAAGGGGTCCCTACTACGAGCAGTACTTC; j_call: TRBJ2-7; cdr3_length: 14; d_call: NA; clone_size: NA; v_call: TRBV12-3/TRBV12-4
cdr3_aa: CASSLGQSGGELFF; cdr3_nt: TGTGCCAGCAGCTTAGGCCAGTCGGGCGGGGAGCTGTTTTTT; j_call: TRBJ2-2; cdr3_length: 14; d_call: NA; clone_size: NA; v_call: TRBV7-7
cdr3_aa: CASSSRGRVTEAFF; cdr3_nt: TGTGCCAGCAGTAGCAGGGGTCGGGTCACTGAAGCTTTCTTT; j_call: TRBJ1-1; cdr3_length: 14; d_call: NA; clone_size: few; v_call: TRBV6-1
cdr3_aa: CSVVGGKPNEQFF; cdr3_nt: TGCAGCGTTGTTGGCGGGAAACCGAATGAGCAGTTCTTC; j_call: TRBJ2-1; cdr3_length: 13; d_call: NA; clone_size: NA; v_call: TRBV29-1
cdr3_aa: CASSQHDHYEQYF; cdr3_nt: TGTGCCAGCAGCCAACATGACCACTACGAGCAGTACTTC; j_call: TRBJ2-7; cdr3_length: 13; d_call: NA; clone_size: NA; v_call: TRBV3-1
cdr3_aa: CATSRTGGWGTEAFF; cdr3_nt: TGTGCCACCAGCAGAACAGGGGGATGGGGCACTGAAGCTTTCTTT; j_call: TRBJ1-1; cdr3_length: 15; d_call: TRBD1; clone_size: few; v_call: TRBV15
cdr3_aa: CASEPTGGFETDTQYF; cdr3_nt: TGCGCCAGCGAACCTACAGGGGGCTTCGAGACAGATACGCAGTATTTT; j_call: TRBJ2-3; cdr3_length: 16; d_call: TRBD1; clone_size: NA; v_call: TRBV5-1
cdr3_aa: CSAHPRHSEAFF; cdr3_nt: TGCAGTGCTCACCCGAGACATTCTGAAGCTTTCTTT; j_call: TRBJ1-1; cdr3_length: 12; d_call: NA; clone_size: NA; v_call: TRBV20-1
cdr3_aa: CASSFWRGTDTQYF; cdr3_nt: TGCGCCAGCAGCTTTTGGAGGGGCACAGATACGCAGTATTTT; j_call: TRBJ2-3; cdr3_length: 14; d_call: NA; clone_size: few; v_call: TRBV5-1
cdr3_aa: CASSGTGLAGGYSSYEQYF; cdr3_nt: TGTGCCAGCAGTGGCACGGGACTAGCGGGGGGCTATAGCTCCTACGAGCAGTACTTC; j_call: TRBJ2-7; cdr3_length: 19; d_call: TRBD2; clone_size: NA; v_call: TRBV2
cdr3_aa: CASGRQGATAFF; cdr3_nt: TGTGCCAGCGGAAGACAAGGTGCTACTGCTTTCTTT; j_call: TRBJ1-1; cdr3_length: 12; d_call: NA; clone_size: few; v_call: TRBV6-1
cdr3_aa: CASSHAPNEKLFF; cdr3_nt: TGCGCCAGCAGCCATGCCCCTAATGAAAAACTGTTTTTT; j_call: TRBJ1-4; cdr3_length: 13; d_call: NA; clone_size: NA; v_call: TRBV4-3
cdr3_aa: CAISESGTEAFF; cdr3_nt: TGTGCCATCAGTGAGTCTGGAACTGAAGCTTTCTTT; j_call: TRBJ1-1; cdr3_length: 12; d_call: NA; clone_size: NA; v_call: TRBV10-3
cdr3_aa: CASSLDASGGAYNEQFF; cdr3_nt: TGTGCCAGCAGCTTAGATGCTAGCGGGGGGGCCTACAATGAGCAGTTCTTC; j_call: TRBJ2-1; cdr3_length: 17; d_call: TRBD2; clone_size: few; v_call: TRBV11-2
cdr3_aa: CASGTGGETQYF; cdr3_nt: TGTGCCAGTGGGACTGGAGGAGAGACCCAGTACTTC; j_call: TRBJ2-5; cdr3_length: 12; d_call: NA; clone_size: NA; v_call: TRBV12-3/TRBV12-4
cdr3_aa: CASSLTYAILEGTQYF; cdr3_nt: TGTGCCAGCAGCTTAACCTACGCCATTCTCGAAGGGACCCAGTACTTC; j_call: TRBJ2-5; cdr3_length: 16; d_call: NA; clone_size: NA; v_call: TRBV7-8
cdr3_aa: CASGLALGYEQYF; cdr3_nt: TGTGCTAGTGGTCTGGCTTTAGGCTACGAGCAGTACTTC; j_call: TRBJ2-7; cdr3_length: 13; d_call: NA; clone_size: few; v_call: TRBV12-5
cdr3_aa: CATSDRDRGLADTQYF; cdr3_nt: TGTGCCACCAGTGATAGGGACAGGGGGCTGGCAGATACGCAGTATTTT; j_call: TRBJ2-3; cdr3_length: 16; d_call: TRBD1; clone_size: NA; v_call: TRBV24-1
cdr3_aa: CASTTTGGYTEAFF; cdr3_nt: TGCGCCAGCACCACGACAGGGGGCTATACTGAAGCTTTCTTT; j_call: TRBJ1-1; cdr3_length: 14; d_call: TRBD1; clone_size: few; v_call: TRBV5-1
cdr3_aa: CASSLFTGLRNTEAFF; cdr3_nt: TGCGCCAGCAGCTTGTTTACGGGTTTACGGAACACTGAAGCTTTCTTT; j_call: TRBJ1-1; cdr3_length: 16; d_call: NA; clone_size: few; v_call: TRBV5-1
cdr3_aa: CASSSSRAGTGYYEQYF; cdr3_nt: TGTGCCAGCAGTTCGTCTCGCGCCGGGACAGGGTACTACGAGCAGTACTTC; j_call: TRBJ2-7; cdr3_length: 17; d_call: TRBD1; clone_size: NA; v_call: TRBV28
cdr3_aa: CASSELSGGVSDTQYF; cdr3_nt: TGTGCCAGCAGTGAATTGTCGGGGGGGGTCTCAGATACGCAGTATTTT; j_call: TRBJ2-3; cdr3_length: 16; d_call: TRBD2; clone_size: few; v_call: TRBV25-1
cdr3_aa: CASSGTRRFAYNSPLHF; cdr3_nt: TGTGCCTCGTCCGGGACAAGAAGGTTCGCCTATAATTCACCCCTCCACTTT; j_call: TRBJ1-6; cdr3_length: 17; d_call: NA; clone_size: NA; v_call: TRBV6-2/TRBV6-3
cdr3_aa: CASSSSGFGDTEAFF; cdr3_nt: TGTGCCAGCAGCTCATCAGGGTTCGGGGACACTGAAGCTTTCTTT; j_call: TRBJ1-1; cdr3_length: 15; d_call: NA; clone_size: NA; v_call: TRBV7-9
cdr3_aa: CASSYGPGVETQYF; cdr3_nt: TGTGCCAGCAGTTACGGGCCAGGGGTAGAGACCCAGTACTTC; j_call: TRBJ2-5; cdr3_length: 14; d_call: NA; clone_size: few; v_call: TRBV6-5